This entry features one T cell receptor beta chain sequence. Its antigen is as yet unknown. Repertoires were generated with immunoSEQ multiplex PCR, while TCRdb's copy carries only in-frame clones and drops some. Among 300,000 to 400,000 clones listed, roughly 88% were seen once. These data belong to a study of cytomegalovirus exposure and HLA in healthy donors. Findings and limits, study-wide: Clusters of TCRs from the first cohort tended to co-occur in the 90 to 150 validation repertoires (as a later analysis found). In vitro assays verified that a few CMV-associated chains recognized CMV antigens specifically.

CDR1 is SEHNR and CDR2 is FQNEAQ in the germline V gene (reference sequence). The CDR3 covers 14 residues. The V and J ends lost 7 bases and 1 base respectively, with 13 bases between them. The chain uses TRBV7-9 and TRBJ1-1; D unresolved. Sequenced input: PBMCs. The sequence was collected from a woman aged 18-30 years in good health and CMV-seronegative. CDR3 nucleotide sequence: TGTGCCAGCACCGAGACCGCTAGGAACACTGAAGCTTTCTTT. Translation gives CASTETARNTEAFF.